The 31 T cell receptor beta chains listed next were all sequenced from one sample in a study of blood T cell repertoires in COVID-19. Method: immunoSEQ multiplex PCR; TCRdb's copy keeps in-frame clones and lacks some. Among 300,000 to 400,000 clones listed, roughly 90% were seen once. Sequenced input: peripheral blood. The receptor source for this set is a woman between 50 and 59 years old with active or convalescent COVID-19.

This chain uses TRBV6-5 with TRBJ2-7, with a tentative D call TRBD1 (5 bases). CDR1 is MNHEY and CDR2 is SVGAGI in the germline V gene. The CDR3 is 16 amino acids. V was clipped by 0 bases and J by 0 bases, with 12 bases between them. The CDR3 nucleotides are TGTGCCAGCAGTTACTCGACTCTCAGGGCCTCCTACGAGCAGTACTTC. Encoded protein: CASSYSTLRASYEQYF.

The J gene is TRBJ1-6, the V gene TRBV6-2 or TRBV6-3; tentative D call: TRBD1 (5 bases). The CDR3 length is 14 residues. Germline assignment: CDR1 MNHEY and CDR2 SVGEGT. Trimming stripped 6 bases from V and 7 bases from J, with 13 bases between. The CDR3 coding sequence is TGTGCCAGCAGACCTTCCGGGGGGAATTCACCCCTCCACTTT. This gives the protein CASRPSGGNSPLHF.

V and J are TRBV3-1 (or the pseudogene TRBV3-2) and TRBJ2-5; D is uncertain. The V end was cut by 0 bases, the J end by 5 bases, with 4 bases between. The CDR3 loop spans 12 amino acids. Germline CDR1 LGHDT, CDR2 YNNKEL (reference sequence). The CDR3 bases are TGTGCCAGCAGCCAAGATCGGGAGACCCAGTACTTC. Its protein product is CASSQDRETQYF.

The rearrangement links TRBV24-1 to TRBJ2-3; D perhaps matches TRBD2 (6 bases). This CDR3 spans 18 amino acids. V lost 0 bases, J lost 2 bases, and 17 bases lay in between. CDR1 and CDR2 from the germline V gene are KGHDR and SFDVKD. The CDR3 coding sequence is TGTGCCACCAGTGATTTGGGGGTGGGAGGCCTGGACACAGATACGCAGTATTTT. Amino acid sequence: CATSDLGVGGLDTDTQYF.

This sequence joins TRBV12-3 or TRBV12-4 and TRBJ2-2, with TRBD1 matching 9 bases. This CDR3 spans 13 amino acids. The ends lost 6 bases at V and 6 bases at J; junction bases unmatched: 2. The CDR3 region has the DNA TGTGCCAGCAGACGGACAGGGGCCGGGGAGCTGTTTTTT. Its protein is CASRRTGAGELFF.

A word on this clone: The identical CDR3 is also encoded by other nucleotide sequences in the sample. V is TRBV12-3 or TRBV12-4 and J is TRBJ2-7; D may be TRBD2 (6 bases). The V gene lost 3 bases and the J gene lost 6 bases, with 6 bases spanning the gap. There are 11 residues in the CDR3. The CDR3 region is CASSLGGEQYF. Here the CDR3 DNA reads TGTGCCAGCAGTTTGGGGGGCGAGCAGTACTTC.

The V and J genes are TRBV27 and TRBJ1-4, with 10 bases that match TRBD1. V lost 6 bases to trimming and J lost 8 bases; unmatched junction nucleotides: 12. This CDR3 region has 16 residues. The germline gives CDR1 MNHEY, CDR2 SMNVEV (reference sequence). CDR3 nucleotides: TGTGCCAGCAGCCACTATCTGGGACAGGGGCAAGAAAAACTGTTTTTT. This sequence encodes CASSHYLGQGQEKLFF.

V usage is TRBV11-3 and J usage is TRBJ2-1; D uncertain. The CDR3 spans 13 residues. Between the trimmed V and J ends, which lost 3 bases and 7 bases, there was a span of 10 bases. Per germline, CDR1 SGHNT and CDR2 YENEEA. The CDR3, as DNA: TGTGCCAGCAGCTTCGGGTTTCAAAATGAGCAGTTCTTC. Its protein is CASSFGFQNEQFF.

The chain has TRBV3-1 (or the pseudogene TRBV3-2) and TRBJ2-7, with 11 bases matching TRBD1. The germline gives CDR1 LGHDT, CDR2 YNNKEL (reference sequence). The CDR3 is 16 residues long. V trimming: 1 base; J trimming: 7 bases; junction bases outside the gene matches: 9. Here the CDR3 reads CASSQVPGQGAIEQYF. The CDR3 coding sequence is TGTGCCAGCAGCCAAGTCCCCGGACAGGGGGCGATTGAGCAGTACTTC.

This chain connects TRBV30 to TRBJ1-5, with a weak D call TRBD1 (5 bases). The V end was cut by 4 bases, the J end by 4 bases, with 17 bases between. CDR3 size: 15 residues. Germline loops: CDR1 GTSNPN, CDR2 SVGIG (reference sequence). The CDR3 DNA sequence: TGTGCCTGGACCTTTGAGGGACTCCCTAATCAGCCCCAGCATTTT. The encoded protein is CAWTFEGLPNQPQHF.

The V gene is TRBV3-1 (or the pseudogene TRBV3-2), the J gene TRBJ2-1; 10 nucleotides align to TRBD2. Germline lookup yields CDR1 LGHDT and CDR2 YNNKEL (reference sequence). The CDR3 runs to 14 residues. The V gene end was trimmed by 6 bases and the J gene end by 5 bases; junction bases not matched to a gene: 4. Here the CDR3 reads CASRTSGANNEQFF. The CDR3 DNA follows: TGTGCCAGCAGAACTAGCGGGGCGAACAATGAGCAGTTCTTC.

V usage is TRBV6-5 and J usage is TRBJ2-1, with D hard to call. Germline loops: CDR1 MNHEY, CDR2 SVGAGI. Trimming shortened V by 10 bases and J by 0 bases, and 16 bases separated the two germline ends. The CDR3 totals 15 residues. CDR3 loop: CATSLRLSSYNEQFF. CDR3 nucleotides: TGTGCCACCTCCCTGCGGCTAAGCTCCTACAATGAGCAGTTCTTC.

A word on this clone: This CDR3 is also generated by other DNA sequences in the sample. The CDR3 sequence is CSARQGGNTIYF. In DNA form, the CDR3 reads TGCAGCGCAAGACAGGGCGGAAACACCATATATTTT. V usage is TRBV29-1 and J usage is TRBJ1-3; 7 bases are shared with TRBD1. Germline trimming cut 7 bases from V and 4 bases from J; bases unmatched to any gene: 4. CDR3 length equals 12 residues. The V gene's germline CDR1 is SQVTM and CDR2 ANQGSEA.

In its sample, this clone was seen once. This chain links TRBV30 with TRBJ2-2, with D maybe TRBD2 (7 bases). Germline-derived CDR1 and CDR2 are GTSNPN and SVGIG (reference sequence). The CDR3 loop spans 14 amino acids. Trimming cost V 3 bases and J 4 bases, with 12 bases left between them. The CDR3 nucleotides read TGTGCCTGGAGAAGAAGGGGGGGCACCGGGGAGCTGTTTTTT. Translating it yields CAWRRRGGTGELFF.

V and J are TRBV5-1 and TRBJ1-1; perhaps TRBD1 as D (5 bases). Trimming cost V 0 bases and J 4 bases, with 13 bases left between them. In germline, CDR1 is SGHRS, CDR2 YFSETQ. This CDR3 has 15 residues. DNA of the CDR3: TGCGCCAGCAGCTTGGCGCCAGGGAGGTTCACTGAAGCTTTCTTT. The encoded protein is CASSLAPGRFTEAFF.

This clone was seen only a few times. The chain uses TRBV7-2 and TRBJ1-6; TRBD1 matches at 10 bases. The CDR3 is 15 amino acids. CDR1 and CDR2 (germline): SGHTA, FQGNSA. V lost 5 bases, J lost 7 bases, and 5 bases stayed unmatched. The CDR3 is CASSQEGQGNSPLHF. Written as DNA, the CDR3 is TGTGCCAGCAGCCAGGAGGGACAGGGGAATTCACCCCTCCACTTT.

This clone was counted a few times. This chain uses TRBV25-1 with TRBJ1-2; 9 nucleotides agree with TRBD1. J was trimmed by 4 bases and V by 4 bases; bases with no gene match: 4. CDR3 length: 14 residues. Germline V lookup: CDR1 MGHDK, CDR2 SYGVNS. This chain's CDR3 is CASSVPGQGYGYTF. CDR3 DNA sequence: TGTGCCAGCAGTGTCCCGGGACAGGGCTATGGCTACACCTTC.

The chain uses TRBV10-3 and TRBJ1-1; the D gene is possibly TRBD1 (5 bases). V lost 4 bases and J 7 bases, leaving 13 bases between the germline ends. Germline V gene sequence: CDR1 ENHRY, CDR2 SYGVKD. The CDR3 covers 13 residues. The chain's CDR3 is CAISVGEGNEAFF. For the CDR3, the DNA is TGTGCCATCAGTGTGGGGGAGGGGAATGAAGCTTTCTTT.

The chain joins TRBV5-1 to TRBJ2-7; 9 bases align to TRBD1. V trimming: 4 bases; J trimming: 5 bases; junction bases outside the gene matches: 13. CDR1 and CDR2 from the germline V gene are SGHRS and YFSETQ. This CDR3 comprises 16 residues. CDR3 loop: CASSMHPGQGPHEQYF. The CDR3 nucleotides read TGCGCCAGCAGCATGCATCCGGGACAGGGTCCCCACGAGCAGTACTTC.

The chain uses TRBV29-1 and TRBJ2-5, with D uncertain. The germline V gene has CDR1 SQVTM and CDR2 ANQGSEA. This CDR3 contains 12 residues. Trimming took 6 bases from V and 2 from J, leaving 10 bases between them. The CDR3 DNA follows: TGCAGCGTAGGAGCCTTACAAGAGACCCAGTACTTC. Translation: CSVGALQETQYF.

The rearrangement joins TRBV19 to TRBJ2-2, with D possibly TRBD1 on 6 matching bases. Germline CDR1 reads LNHDA; CDR2 reads SQIVND (reference sequence). V was clipped by 5 bases and J by 2 bases, with 15 bases between them. The CDR3 covers 16 residues. The DNA for the CDR3 is TGTGCCAGTAGTTTAAGGACAGAATTAAACACCGGGGAGCTGTTTTTT. This sequence encodes CASSLRTELNTGELFF.

The chain has TRBV6-4 and TRBJ1-2, with 10 bases identical to TRBD1. J gave up 0 bases and V 6 bases, and 4 bases lay outside the gene matches. This CDR3 is built from 15 residues. The germline V gene has CDR1 MRHNA and CDR2 SNTAGT. The chain's CDR3 is CASRAGQGANYGYTF. The CDR3 nucleotides are TGTGCCAGCAGGGCTGGACAGGGGGCTAACTATGGCTACACCTTC.

The V call is TRBV27, the J call TRBJ1-2; 8 nucleotides agree with TRBD1. CDR1 is MNHEY, CDR2 SMNVEV, per germline (reference sequence). The CDR3 extends over 13 amino acids. The ends lost 5 bases at V and 5 bases at J; junction bases unmatched: 4. The CDR3 nucleotides read TGTGCCAGCAGTCCGGGACAGGATTATGGCTACACCTTC. It is translated as CASSPGQDYGYTF.

V is TRBV5-8 and J is TRBJ2-7, with 7 positions matching TRBD1. The CDR3 loop spans 15 amino acids. Germline CDR1 is SGHTS and CDR2 is YDEGEE. J was trimmed by 2 bases and V by 4 bases; bases with no gene match: 9. CDR3 DNA: TGTGCCAGCAGCAGGGTAGGGACAGTACCCTACGAGCAGTACTTC. Translated: CASSRVGTVPYEQYF.

This sequence joins TRBV24-1 and TRBJ2-2, with 9 bases identical to TRBD1. CDR1 KGHDR and CDR2 SFDVKD come from the germline V gene. Trimming took 3 bases from V and 4 from J; bases not matched to a gene: 11. The CDR3 loop spans 18 amino acids. The CDR3 bases are TGTGCCACCAGTGATCCATCCGGGACAGGGACAGGCACCGGGGAGCTGTTTTTT. This sequence encodes CATSDPSGTGTGTGELFF.

The CDR3, as DNA: TGTGCCAGCAGCCCCGGACTAGCGTCCGGGGAGCTGTTTTTT. It is translated as CASSPGLASGELFF. The V gene is TRBV9, the J gene TRBJ2-2; 9 bases are a match to TRBD2. The CDR3 runs to 14 residues. Germline CDR1 is SGDLS and CDR2 is YYNGEE. V shed 4 bases, J shed 6 bases, and the junction held 4 bases outside the gene matches. Filled out from reference TRBV9 and TRBJ2-2, the complete variable domain reads DSGVTQTPKHLITATGQRVTLRCSPRSGDLSVYWYQQSLDQGLQFLIQYYNGEERAKGNILERFSAQQFPDLHSELNLSSLELGDSALYFCASSPGLASGELFFGEGSRLTVL.

The J gene is TRBJ1-5, the V gene TRBV28, with unresolved D. The CDR3 sequence is 12 residues long. Germline CDR1 reads MDHEN; CDR2 reads SYDVKM. The germline V and J ends were trimmed by 2 bases and 7 bases, with 6 bases remaining between them. CDR3 residues: CASSLASQPQHF. CDR3 DNA sequence: TGTGCCAGCAGTTTAGCGTCGCAGCCCCAGCATTTT.

CDR3 DNA sequence: TGTGCCAGCACCAGGGCGAATCAGCCCCAGCATTTT. As protein: CASTRANQPQHF. V usage is TRBV2 and J usage is TRBJ1-5; the D gene is possibly TRBD1 (5 bases). Germline CDR1 reads SNHLY; CDR2 reads FYNNEI. The CDR3 is made up of 12 amino acids. V was cut by 7 bases and J by 4 bases, with 8 bases left in between. Together with reference TRBV2 and TRBJ1-5, the CDR3 gives the full variable domain: EPEVTQTPSHQVTQMGQEVILRCVPISNHLYFYWYRQILGQKVEFLVSFYNNEISEKSEIFDDQFSVERPDGSNFTLKIRSTKLEDSAMYFCASTRANQPQHFGDGTRLSIL.

This chain uses TRBV5-4 with TRBJ2-7; 14 bases are a match to TRBD2. The trim removed 3 bases at V and 0 bases at J, leaving 2 bases unmatched. CDR1 SGHNT and CDR2 YYREEE come from the germline V gene (reference sequence). This CDR3 has 16 amino acids. The CDR3 here is CASSWGLAGVSYEQYF. CDR3 in DNA: TGTGCCAGCAGCTGGGGACTAGCGGGGGTCTCCTACGAGCAGTACTTC.

This clone was recorded only once. V is TRBV5-4 and J is TRBJ2-3, with D tentatively TRBD2 (6 bases). The CDR3 loop spans 16 amino acids. CDR1 is SGHNT and CDR2 is YYREEE in the germline V gene (reference sequence). Trimming removed 3 bases from V and 0 bases from J, with 14 bases in between. Here the CDR3 reads CASSSGTSPSTDTQYF. DNA of the CDR3: TGTGCCAGCAGCTCCGGGACTTCCCCTAGCACAGATACGCAGTATTTT. The whole variable domain, remainder taken from reference TRBV5-4 and TRBJ2-3, is ETGVTQSPTHLIKTRGQQVTLRCSSQSGHNTVSWYQQALGQGPQFIFQYYREEENGRGNFPPRFSGLQFPNYSSELNVNALELDDSALYLCASSSGTSPSTDTQYFGPGTRLTVL.

The CDR3 region is CASSLREGNEQFF. CDR3 sequence (DNA): TGTGCCAGCAGCCTCAGGGAAGGGAATGAGCAGTTCTTC. The chain carries TRBV27 and TRBJ2-1, with D maybe TRBD1 (5 bases). V lost 6 bases and J 7 bases, leaving 13 bases between the germline ends. From germline, CDR1 is MNHEY and CDR2 SMNVEV (reference sequence). The CDR3 totals 13 residues.